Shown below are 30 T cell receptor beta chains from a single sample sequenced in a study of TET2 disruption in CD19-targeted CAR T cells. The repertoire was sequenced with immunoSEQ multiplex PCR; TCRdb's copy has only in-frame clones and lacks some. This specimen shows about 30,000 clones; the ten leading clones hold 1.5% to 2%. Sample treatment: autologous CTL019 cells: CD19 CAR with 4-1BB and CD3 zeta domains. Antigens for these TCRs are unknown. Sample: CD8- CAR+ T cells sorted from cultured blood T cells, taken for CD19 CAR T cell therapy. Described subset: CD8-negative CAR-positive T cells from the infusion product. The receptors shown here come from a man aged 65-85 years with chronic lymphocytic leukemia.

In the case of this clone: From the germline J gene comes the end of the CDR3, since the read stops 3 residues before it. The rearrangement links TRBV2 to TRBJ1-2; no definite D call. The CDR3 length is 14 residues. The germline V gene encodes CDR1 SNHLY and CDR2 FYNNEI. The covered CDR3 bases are TGTGCCAGCAGTGAAGGAGTAGCTCCGTATACC. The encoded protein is CASSEGVAPYT. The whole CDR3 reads CASSEGVAPYTYTF.

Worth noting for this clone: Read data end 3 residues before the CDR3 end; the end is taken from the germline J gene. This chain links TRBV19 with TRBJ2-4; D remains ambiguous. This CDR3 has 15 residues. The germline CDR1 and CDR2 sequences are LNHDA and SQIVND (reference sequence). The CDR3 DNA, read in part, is TGTGCCAGTAGTATAGTGGTGTATAGCAATCAGCCT. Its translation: CASSIVVYSNQP. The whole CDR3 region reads CASSIVVYSNQPQYF.

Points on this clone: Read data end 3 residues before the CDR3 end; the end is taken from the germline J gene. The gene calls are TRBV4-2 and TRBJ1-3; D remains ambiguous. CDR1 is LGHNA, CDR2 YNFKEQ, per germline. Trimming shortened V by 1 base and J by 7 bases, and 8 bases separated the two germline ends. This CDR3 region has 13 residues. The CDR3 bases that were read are TGTGCCAGCAGCCAAGCCCGGGTTAACACC. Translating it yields CASSQARVNT. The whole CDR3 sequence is CASSQARVNTIYF.

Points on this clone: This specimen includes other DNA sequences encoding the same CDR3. The CDR3 DNA, read in part, is TGCAGTGCTACCGGGACAGGGGGGTTAGATACG. Translation gives CSATGTGGLDT. The whole CDR3 region reads CSATGTGGLDTQYF. The chain links TRBV20-1 to TRBJ2-3, with TRBD1 matching over 11 bases. The read halts 3 residues ahead of the CDR3 end, with the missing end drawn from the germline J gene. Trimming removed 4 bases from V and 5 bases from J; junction bases left unmatched: 5. The length of the CDR3 is 14 residues. Germline CDR1 and CDR2: DFQATT and SNEGSKA (reference sequence).

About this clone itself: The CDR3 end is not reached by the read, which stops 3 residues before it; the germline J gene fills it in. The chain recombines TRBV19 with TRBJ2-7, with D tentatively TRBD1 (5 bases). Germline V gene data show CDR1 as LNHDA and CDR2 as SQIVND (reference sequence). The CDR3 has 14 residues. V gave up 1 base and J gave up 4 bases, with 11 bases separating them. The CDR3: CASSIAAGMYEQYF. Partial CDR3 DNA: TGTGCCAGTAGTATAGCGGCAGGGATGTACGAG.

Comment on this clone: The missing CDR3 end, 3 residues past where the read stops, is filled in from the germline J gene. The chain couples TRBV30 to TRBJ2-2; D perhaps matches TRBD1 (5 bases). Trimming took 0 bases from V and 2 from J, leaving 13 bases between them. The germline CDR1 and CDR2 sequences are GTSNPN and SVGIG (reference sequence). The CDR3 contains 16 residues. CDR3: CAWSVLQGTNTGELFF. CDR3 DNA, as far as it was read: TGTGCCTGGAGTGTATTGCAGGGCACCAACACCGGGGAG.

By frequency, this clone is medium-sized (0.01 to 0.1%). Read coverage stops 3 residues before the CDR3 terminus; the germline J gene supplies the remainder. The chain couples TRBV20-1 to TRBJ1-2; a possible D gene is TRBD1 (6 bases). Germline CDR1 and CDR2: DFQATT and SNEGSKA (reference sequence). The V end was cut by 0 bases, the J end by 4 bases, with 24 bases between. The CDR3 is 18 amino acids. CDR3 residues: CSARDPTPGGRTFYGYTF. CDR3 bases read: TGCAGTGCTAGAGATCCTACCCCGGGGGGCCGGACCTTCTATGGC.

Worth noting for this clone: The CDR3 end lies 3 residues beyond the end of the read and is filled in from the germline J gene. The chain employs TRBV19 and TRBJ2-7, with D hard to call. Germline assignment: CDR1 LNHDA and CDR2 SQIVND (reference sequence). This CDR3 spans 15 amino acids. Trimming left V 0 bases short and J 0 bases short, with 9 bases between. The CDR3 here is CASSIDIGYSYEQYF. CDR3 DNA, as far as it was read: TGTGCCAGTAGTATAGATATAGGGTACTCCTACGAG.

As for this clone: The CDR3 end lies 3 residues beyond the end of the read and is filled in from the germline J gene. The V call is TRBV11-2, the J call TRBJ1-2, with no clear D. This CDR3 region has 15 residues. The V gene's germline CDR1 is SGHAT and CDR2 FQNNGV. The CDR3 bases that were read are TGTGCCAGCAGCACCCTTAGCGGCGGGCGAGATACC. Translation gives CASSTLSGGRDT. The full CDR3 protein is CASSTLSGGRDTYTF.

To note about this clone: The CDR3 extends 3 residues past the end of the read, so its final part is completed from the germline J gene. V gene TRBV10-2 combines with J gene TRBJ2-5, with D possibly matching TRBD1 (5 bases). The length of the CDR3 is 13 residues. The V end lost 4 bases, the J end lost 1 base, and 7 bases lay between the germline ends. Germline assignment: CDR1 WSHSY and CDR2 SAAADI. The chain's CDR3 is CASSGQLQETQYF. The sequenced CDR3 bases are TGCGCCAGCAGTGGACAGCTCCAAGAGACC.

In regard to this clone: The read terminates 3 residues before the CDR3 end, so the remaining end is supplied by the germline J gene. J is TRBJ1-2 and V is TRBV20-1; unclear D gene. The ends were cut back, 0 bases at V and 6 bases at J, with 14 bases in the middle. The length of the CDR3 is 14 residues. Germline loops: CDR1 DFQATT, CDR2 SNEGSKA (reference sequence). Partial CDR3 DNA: TGCAGTGCTAGAGATGAGAGCGGGGAAAATGGC. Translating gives CSARDESGENG. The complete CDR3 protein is CSARDESGENGYTF.

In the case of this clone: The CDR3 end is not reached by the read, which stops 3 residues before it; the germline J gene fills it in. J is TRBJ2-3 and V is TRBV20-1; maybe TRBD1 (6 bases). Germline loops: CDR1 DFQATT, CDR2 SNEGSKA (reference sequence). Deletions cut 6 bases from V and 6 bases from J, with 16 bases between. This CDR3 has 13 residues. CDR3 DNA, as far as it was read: TGCAGTGCATTTAAGACAGGCGGGGATACG. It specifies CSAFKTGGDT. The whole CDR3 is CSAFKTGGDTQYF.

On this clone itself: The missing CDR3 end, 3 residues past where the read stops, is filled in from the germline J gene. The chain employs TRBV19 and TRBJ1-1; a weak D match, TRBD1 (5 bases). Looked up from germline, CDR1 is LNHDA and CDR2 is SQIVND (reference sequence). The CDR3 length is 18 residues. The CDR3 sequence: CASSIEGTSADGKNIAFF. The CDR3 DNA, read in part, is TGTGCCAGTAGTATAGAGGGGACTAGCGCAGACGGCAAAAACATT.

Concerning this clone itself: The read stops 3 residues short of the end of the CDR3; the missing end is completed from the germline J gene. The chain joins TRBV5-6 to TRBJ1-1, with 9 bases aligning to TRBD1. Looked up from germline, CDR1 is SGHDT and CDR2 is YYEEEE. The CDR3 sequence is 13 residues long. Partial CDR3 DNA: TGTGCCAGCAGCGTACAGGGGGCGGTGCGG. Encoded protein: CASSVQGAVR. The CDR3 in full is CASSVQGAVRAFF.

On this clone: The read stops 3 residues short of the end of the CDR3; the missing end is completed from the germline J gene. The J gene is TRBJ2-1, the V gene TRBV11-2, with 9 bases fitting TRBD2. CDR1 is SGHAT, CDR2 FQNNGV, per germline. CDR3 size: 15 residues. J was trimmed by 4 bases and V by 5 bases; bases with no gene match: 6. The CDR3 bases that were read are TGTGCCAGCAGCGTCCTGCGGGGGGGGTACAATGAG. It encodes CASSVLRGGYNE. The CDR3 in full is CASSVLRGGYNEQFF.

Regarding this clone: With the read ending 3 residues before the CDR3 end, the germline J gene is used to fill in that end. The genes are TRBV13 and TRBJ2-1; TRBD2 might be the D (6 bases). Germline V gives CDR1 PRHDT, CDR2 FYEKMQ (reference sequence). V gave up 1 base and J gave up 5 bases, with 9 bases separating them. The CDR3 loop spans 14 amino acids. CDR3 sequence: CASSLAGDHNEQFF. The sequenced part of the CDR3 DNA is TGTGCCAGCAGCTTAGCGGGGGATCACAATGAG.

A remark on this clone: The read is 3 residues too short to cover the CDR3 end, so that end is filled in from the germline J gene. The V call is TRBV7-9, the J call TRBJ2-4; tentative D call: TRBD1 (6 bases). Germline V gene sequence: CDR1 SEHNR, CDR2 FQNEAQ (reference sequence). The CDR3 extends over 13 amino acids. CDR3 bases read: TGTGCCAGCAGCTTTGGGGGCGACGATGGT. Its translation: CASSFGGDDG. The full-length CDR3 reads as CASSFGGDDGQYF.

The CDR3 sequence is CASSPRTGRQETQYF. The part of the CDR3 DNA that was read is TGTGCCAGCTCACCGCGGACAGGGCGACAAGAGACT. The chain couples TRBV18 to TRBJ2-4; TRBD1 agrees at 8 bases. The CDR3 end falls 3 residues outside the read, so it is completed with the germline J gene. The CDR3 has 15 amino acids. Germline lookup yields CDR1 KGHSH and CDR2 LQKENI.

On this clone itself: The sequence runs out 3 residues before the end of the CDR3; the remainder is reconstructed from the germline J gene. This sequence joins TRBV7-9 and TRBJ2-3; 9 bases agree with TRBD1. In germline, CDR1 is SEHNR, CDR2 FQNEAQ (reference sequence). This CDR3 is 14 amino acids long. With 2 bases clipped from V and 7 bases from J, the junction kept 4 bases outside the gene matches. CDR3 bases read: TGTGCCAGCAGCTTAATGGGGACAGGGAATACG. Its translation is CASSLMGTGNT. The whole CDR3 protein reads CASSLMGTGNTQYF.

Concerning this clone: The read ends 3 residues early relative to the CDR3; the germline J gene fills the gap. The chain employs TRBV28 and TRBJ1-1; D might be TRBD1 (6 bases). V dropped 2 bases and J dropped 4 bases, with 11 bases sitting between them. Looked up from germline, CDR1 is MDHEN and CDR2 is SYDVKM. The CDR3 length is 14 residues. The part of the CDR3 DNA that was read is TGTGCCAGCAGTTTAGGACAGCATGGCACTGAA. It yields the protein CASSLGQHGTE. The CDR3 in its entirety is CASSLGQHGTEAFF.

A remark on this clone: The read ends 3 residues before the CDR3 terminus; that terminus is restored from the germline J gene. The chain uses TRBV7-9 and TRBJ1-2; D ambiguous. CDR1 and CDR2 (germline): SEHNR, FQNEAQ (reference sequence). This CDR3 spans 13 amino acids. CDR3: CASSLYSTYDYTF. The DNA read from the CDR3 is TGTGCCAGCAGTCTTTATTCTACCTACGAC.

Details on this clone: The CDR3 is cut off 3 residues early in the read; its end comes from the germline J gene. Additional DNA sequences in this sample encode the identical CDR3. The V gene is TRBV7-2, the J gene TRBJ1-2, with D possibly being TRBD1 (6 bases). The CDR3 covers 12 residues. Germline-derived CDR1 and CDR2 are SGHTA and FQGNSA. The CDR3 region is CASSGYRDGYTF. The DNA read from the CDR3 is TGTGCCAGCAGCGGCTACAGGGACGGC.

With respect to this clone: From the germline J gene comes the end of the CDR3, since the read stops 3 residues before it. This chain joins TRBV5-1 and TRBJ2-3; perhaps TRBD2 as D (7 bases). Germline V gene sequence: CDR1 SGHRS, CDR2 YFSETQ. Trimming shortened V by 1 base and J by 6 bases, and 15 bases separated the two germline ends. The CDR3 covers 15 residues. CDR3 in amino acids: CASSLSAGAEDTQYF. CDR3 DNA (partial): TGCGCCAGCAGCTTGTCTGCGGGGGCCGAGGATACG.

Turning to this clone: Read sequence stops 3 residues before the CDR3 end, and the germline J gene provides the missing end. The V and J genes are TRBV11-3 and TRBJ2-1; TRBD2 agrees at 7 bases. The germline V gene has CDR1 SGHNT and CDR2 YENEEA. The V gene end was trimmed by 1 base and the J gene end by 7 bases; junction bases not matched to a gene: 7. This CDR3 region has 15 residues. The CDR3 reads CASSLAGGKNNEQFF. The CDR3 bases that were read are TGTGCCAGCAGCTTAGCGGGGGGTAAGAATAATGAG. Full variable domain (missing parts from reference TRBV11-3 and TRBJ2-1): EAGVVQSPRYKIIEKKQPVAFWCNPISGHNTLYWYLQNLGQGPELLIRYENEEAVDDSQLPKDRFSAERLKGVDSTLKIQPAELGDSAVYLCASSLAGGKNNEQFFGPGTRLTVL.

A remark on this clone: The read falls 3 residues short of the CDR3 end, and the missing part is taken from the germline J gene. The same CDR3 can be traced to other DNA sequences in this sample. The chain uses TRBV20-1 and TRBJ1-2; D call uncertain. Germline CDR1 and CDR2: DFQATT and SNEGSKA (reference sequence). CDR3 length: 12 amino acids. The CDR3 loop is CSAEAGFGGYTF. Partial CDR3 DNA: TGCAGTGCCGAGGCGGGATTTGGAGGT.

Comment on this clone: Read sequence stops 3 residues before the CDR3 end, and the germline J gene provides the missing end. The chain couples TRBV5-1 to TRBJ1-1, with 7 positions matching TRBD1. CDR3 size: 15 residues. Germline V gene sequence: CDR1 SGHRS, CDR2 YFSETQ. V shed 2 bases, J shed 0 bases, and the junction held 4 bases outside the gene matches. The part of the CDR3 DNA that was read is TGCGCCAGCAGCTTATCCGGGACAGTGAACACTGAA. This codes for CASSLSGTVNTE. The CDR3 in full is CASSLSGTVNTEAFF.

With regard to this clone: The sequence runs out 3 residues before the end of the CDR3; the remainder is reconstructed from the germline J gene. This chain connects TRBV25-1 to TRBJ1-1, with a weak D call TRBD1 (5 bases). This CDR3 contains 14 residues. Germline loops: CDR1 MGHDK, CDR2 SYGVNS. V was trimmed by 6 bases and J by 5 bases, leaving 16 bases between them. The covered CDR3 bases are TGTGCCAGCAGCCCGGGTGGGGGGAGGACTGAA. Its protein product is CASSPGGGRTE. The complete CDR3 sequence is CASSPGGGRTEAFF.

Partial CDR3 DNA: TGTGCCAGCAGCTTCATCGGAAATAGCAATCAGCCT. This translates into CASSFIGNSNQP. The entire CDR3 reads CASSFIGNSNQPQYF. This sequence joins TRBV7-2 and TRBJ2-4; D is ambiguous. The read finishes 3 residues shy of the CDR3 end, and the germline J gene is used to complete it. CDR1 is SGHTA and CDR2 is FQGNSA in the germline V gene. The CDR3 totals 15 residues.

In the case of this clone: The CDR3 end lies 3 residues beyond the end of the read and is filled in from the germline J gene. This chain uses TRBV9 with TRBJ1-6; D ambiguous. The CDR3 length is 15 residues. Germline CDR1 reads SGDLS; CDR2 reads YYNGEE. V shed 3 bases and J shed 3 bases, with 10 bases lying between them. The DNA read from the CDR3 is TGTGCCAGCAGCGGCCAAAACAGCTATAATTCACCC. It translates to CASSGQNSYNSP. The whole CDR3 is CASSGQNSYNSPLHF. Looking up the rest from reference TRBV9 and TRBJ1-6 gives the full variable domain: DSGVTQTPKHLITATGQRVTLRCSPRSGDLSVYWYQQSLDQGLQFLIQYYNGEERAKGNILERFSAQQFPDLHSELNLSSLELGDSALYFCASSGQNSYNSPLHFGNGTRLTVT.

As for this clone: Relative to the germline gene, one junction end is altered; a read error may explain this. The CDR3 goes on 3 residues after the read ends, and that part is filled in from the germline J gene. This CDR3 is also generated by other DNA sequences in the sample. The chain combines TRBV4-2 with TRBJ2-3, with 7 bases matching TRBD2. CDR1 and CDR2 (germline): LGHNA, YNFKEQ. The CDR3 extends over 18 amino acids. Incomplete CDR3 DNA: TGCGCTAGCAGCCAGAGGATTGGGGGGGGAGCTAGCACAGATACG. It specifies CASSQRIGGGASTDT. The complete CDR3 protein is CASSQRIGGGASTDTQYF.